Here is one T cell receptor (beta chain) with its context. Its antigen is currently unknown. The entry originates in a study of cytomegalovirus exposure and HLA in healthy donors. The primer mix had 60 Vbeta and 13 Jbeta primers. Libraries were prepared by immunoSEQ multiplex PCR; TCRdb keeps only in-frame clonotypes and omits some of them. The sample has 95,000 to 150,000 clones; 66% are singletons. Trimming took 6 bases from V and 3 from J; bases not matched to a gene: 11. Germline V gene sequence: CDR1 PRHDT, CDR2 FYEKMQ (reference sequence). This CDR3 region has 17 residues. Broader study findings: One variant, a missense change in DCLRE1C, was linked in a later analysis to TCR beta V- and J-gene trimming.

The chain couples TRBV13 to TRBJ2-3; 11 bases agree with TRBD2. Sequenced input: PBMCs. The source is a man aged 18 to 30 in good health and CMV-seronegative. CDR3 sequence reads: CASSRIAGGPVTDTQYF. CDR3 DNA: TGTGCCAGCAGTCGCATAGCGGGAGGGCCCGTAACAGATACGCAGTATTTT.